A selection of T cell receptor beta chains follows, all from one sample in a study of T cell responses to AZD1222 COVID-19 vaccine. Measured with immunoSEQ multiplex PCR; TCRdb has only the in-frame clones, and not every one. The repertoire holds 88,000 or so clones, about nine tenths seen once, with 2.4% in the top ten. Sample: peripheral blood, taken on day 0 of AZD1222 vaccination. The source of these receptors is an adult in good health. Both conserved end residues are part of each CDR3. D genes are given only for firm matches. The listing skips clone size in some rows; elsewhere it reads once, few, many or a size class.

V	size	D	J	CDR3	DNA
TRBV3-1/TRBV3-2	-	TRBD1	TRBJ1-3	CASSRNGQDSGNTIYF	TGTGCCAGCAGCCGAAACGGACAGGACTCTGGAAACACCATATATTTT
TRBV29-1	-	TRBD1	TRBJ1-1	CSVAPGQGMNTEAFF	TGCAGCGTCGCCCCGGGACAGGGTATGAACACTGAAGCTTTCTTT
TRBV18	-	-	TRBJ1-3	CASSPTGRNTIYF	TGTGCCAGCTCACCAACAGGGCGAAACACCATATATTTT
TRBV19	-	-	TRBJ1-6	CAYRALSYNSPLHF	TGTGCATACAGGGCGCTCTCCTATAATTCACCCCTCCACTTT
TRBV18	-	-	TRBJ1-4	CASSPRRLAVGEKLFF	TGTGCCAGCTCACCCCGACGGCTCGCCGTGGGTGAAAAACTGTTTTTT
TRBV6-1	-	TRBD1	TRBJ1-2	CASSAQGAGYLSGYGYTF	TGTGCCAGCAGTGCTCAGGGGGCTGGCTATCTTTCGGGCTATGGCTACACCTTC
TRBV9	-	-	TRBJ1-2	CASSAAGIGYGYTF	TGTGCCAGCAGCGCTGCTGGGATCGGCTATGGCTACACCTTC
TRBV3-1/TRBV3-2	-	TRBD2	TRBJ2-2	CASSQESSGVTGELFF	TGTGCCAGCAGCCAAGAATCTAGCGGAGTCACCGGGGAGCTGTTTTTT
TRBV20-1	-	-	TRBJ1-2	CSAPRRSGYTF	TGCAGTGCTCCCCGACGAAGCGGCTACACCTTC
TRBV7-2	-	-	TRBJ1-3	CASSRQGAGNTIYF	TGTGCCAGCAGCCGGCAGGGCGCTGGAAACACCATATATTTT
TRBV12-5	-	TRBD2	TRBJ2-5	CASGLKLAGDGGAQYF	TGTGCTAGTGGTTTGAAGCTAGCGGGGGACGGTGGAGCCCAGTACTTC
TRBV29-1	-	-	TRBJ2-3	CSAFGESDTQYF	TGCAGCGCTTTCGGGGAGTCAGATACGCAGTATTTT
TRBV9	once	TRBD1	TRBJ1-2	CASSVGTGLEYGYTF	TGTGCCAGCAGCGTTGGGACAGGGCTCGAATATGGCTACACCTTC
TRBV3-1/TRBV3-2	-	-	TRBJ2-7	CASSQEGRTYEQYF	TGTGCCAGCAGCCAGGAGGGACGAACCTACGAGCAGTACTTC
TRBV7-6	-	TRBD1	TRBJ1-1	CASSAGQGTEAFF	TGTGCCAGCAGCGCGGGACAGGGGACTGAAGCTTTCTTT
TRBV4-2	few	-	TRBJ1-4	CASSQDGTQDEKLFF	TGTGCCAGCAGCCAAGACGGGACCCAAGATGAAAAACTGTTTTTT
TRBV5-1	-	-	TRBJ1-1	CASSLDGSEYSHTEAFF	TGCGCCAGCAGCTTGGATGGCAGCGAATACTCCCACACTGAAGCTTTCTTT
TRBV27	-	TRBD1	TRBJ2-7	CASSLVLGTGSSYEQYF	TGTGCCAGCAGTTTGGTTCTCGGGACAGGGAGCTCCTACGAGCAGTACTTC
TRBV2	-	TRBD2	TRBJ2-1	CASSDGTSGGIFYNEQFF	TGTGCCAGCAGCGACGGGACTAGCGGGGGGATCTTCTACAATGAGCAGTTCTTC
TRBV7-9	-	TRBD1	TRBJ1-1	CASSFGTGAEAFF	TGTGCCAGCAGCTTCGGGACAGGGGCTGAAGCTTTCTTT
TRBV5-1	-	TRBD1	TRBJ1-1	CASSLEGQRDEAFF	TGCGCCAGCAGCTTGGAGGGACAGAGAGATGAAGCTTTCTTT
TRBV2	-	-	TRBJ2-6	CASSEGGPGANVLTF	TGTGCCAGCAGTGAAGGGGGCCCTGGGGCCAACGTCCTGACTTTC
TRBV27	-	TRBD1	TRBJ1-2	CASSSGQTYGYTF	TGTGCCAGCAGTTCGGGACAGACCTATGGCTACACCTTC
TRBV19	-	-	TRBJ2-2	CASSIDAETGELFF	TGTGCCAGTAGTATAGACGCCGAAACCGGGGAGCTGTTTTTT
TRBV9	-	TRBD1	TRBJ1-2	CASSSGTGGGGMDGYTF	TGTGCCAGCAGCTCCGGGACAGGGGGCGGTGGGATGGATGGCTACACCTTC
TRBV30	-	-	TRBJ2-7	CAWSVRGLAPREQYF	TGTGCCTGGAGTGTACGTGGGTTAGCGCCTCGGGAGCAGTACTTC
TRBV11-2	-	-	TRBJ2-7	CASSLALTSYEQYF	TGTGCCAGCAGCTTAGCCCTGACTTCCTACGAGCAGTACTTC
TRBV10-3	-	TRBD1	TRBJ1-5	CAISATGQDDQPQHF	TGTGCCATCAGCGCGACGGGACAGGACGATCAGCCCCAGCATTTT
TRBV2	-	-	TRBJ1-5	CASREGADSNQPQHF	TGTGCCAGCAGAGAAGGGGCAGACTCCAATCAGCCCCAGCATTTT
TRBV6-5	-	-	TRBJ2-7	CASEGEPTYEQYF	TGTGCCAGCGAGGGGGAGCCAACCTACGAGCAGTACTTC
TRBV7-9	few	-	TRBJ1-3	CASSWDGYSGNTIYF	TGTGCCAGCAGCTGGGACGGGTACTCTGGAAACACCATATATTTT
TRBV30	-	-	TRBJ2-7	CASTRQTNEQYF	TGTGCCTCTACCAGACAGACTAACGAGCAGTACTTC
TRBV7-8	-	-	TRBJ1-1	CASSLSPQGAEAFF	TGTGCCAGCAGCTTAAGCCCGCAGGGAGCTGAAGCTTTCTTT